These T cell receptor beta chains were read from a single sample in a study of cytomegalovirus exposure and HLA in healthy donors. Data came from immunoSEQ multiplex PCR; TCRdb stores just in-frame clones and leaves some out. The sample contains more than 200,000 clones, 90% of which appear only once. Sample: PBMCs. The receptors come from a woman aged 30 to 39 in good health and CMV-seronegative. The conserved cysteine and the conserved F or W are not part of the CDR3 here.

j_call v_call cdr3_aa
TRBJ1-3 TRBV11-3 ASSLSLGDNSGNTIY
TRBJ1-2 TRBV29-1 SVEEQGAQGYT
TRBJ2-3 TRBV5-4 ASSRPEREPTDTQY
TRBJ2-1 TRBV5-1 ASSPGTSGRADEQF
TRBJ2-3 TRBV11-2 ASSLVGTERTDTQY
TRBJ2-7 TRBV27 ASSWTGTGSYEQY
TRBJ2-1 TRBV11-1 ASSSRTSLDEQF
TRBJ2-7 TRBV6-5 ASSYDAGVSYEQY
TRBJ1-1 TRBV2 ASSIGGDRANTEAF
TRBJ2-3 TRBV6-4 ASSDRAGPTDTQY
TRBJ2-2 TRBV7-3 ASSLNFGELF
TRBJ2-3 TRBV5-1 ASSQLAGGRADTQY
TRBJ1-2 TRBV6-5 ASSGRGAGYT
TRBJ2-7 TRBV27 ASSLGRVYEQY
TRBJ2-1 TRBV5-4 ASSLGQGYNEQF
TRBJ2-1 TRBV29-1 SVEGREGLLYNEQF
TRBJ2-1 TRBV28 ASNLDSHEQF
TRBJ1-2 TRBV27 ASSYLTDFRGYT
TRBJ2-2 TRBV27 ASSLWHTGELF
TRBJ1-2 TRBV6-1 ASSDVRDRGHYGYT
TRBJ2-3 TRBV2 ASERTVGRLDTQY
TRBJ2-1 TRBV27 ASSLGSNNEQF
TRBJ2-5 TRBV7-9 ASSVGLQETQY
TRBJ2-7 TRBV5-1 ASGLGTQEQY
TRBJ2-7 TRBV10-3 AISESNYEQY
TRBJ2-7 TRBV9 ASSPQTGGIGYEQY
TRBJ1-3 TRBV25-1 ASSVYGTIY
TRBJ1-4 TRBV28 ASTWRGAQEKLF
TRBJ2-1 TRBV6-6 ASSTSGLARNNEQF
TRBJ1-1 TRBV29-1 SAAQGETEAF
TRBJ2-7 TRBV25-1 ASSGSSGYEQY
TRBJ2-3 TRBV19 ASSIPQGITDTQY
TRBJ2-2 TRBV6-6 ASSYQGSNTGELF
TRBJ1-5 TRBV6-1 ASRLTGVSNQPQH
TRBJ2-2 TRBV10-2 ASSESGLPGTGELF
TRBJ2-1 TRBV2 ASSELAGSSYNEQF
TRBJ2-7 TRBV19 ASSISGRAFEQY
TRBJ2-5 TRBV20-1 SAPYQETQY
TRBJ2-7 TRBV15 ATSRDVRERAYEQY
TRBJ1-1 TRBV15 ATSSEEGSPEAF
TRBJ2-5 TRBV18 ASSPLRETQY